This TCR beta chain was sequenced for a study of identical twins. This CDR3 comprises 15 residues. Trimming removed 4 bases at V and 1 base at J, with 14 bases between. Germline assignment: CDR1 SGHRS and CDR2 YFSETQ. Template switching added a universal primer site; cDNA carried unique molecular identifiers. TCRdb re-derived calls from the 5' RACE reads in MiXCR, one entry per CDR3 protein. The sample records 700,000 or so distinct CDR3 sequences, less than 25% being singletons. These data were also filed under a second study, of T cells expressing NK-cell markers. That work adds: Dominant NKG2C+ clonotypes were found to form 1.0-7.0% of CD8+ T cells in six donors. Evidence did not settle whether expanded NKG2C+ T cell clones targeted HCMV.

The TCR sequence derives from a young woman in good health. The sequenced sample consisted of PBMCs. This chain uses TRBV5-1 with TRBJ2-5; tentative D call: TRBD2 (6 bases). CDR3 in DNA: TGCGCCAGCAGCACATCTCTAGCGCTCCAAGAGACCCAGTACTTC. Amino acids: CASSTSLALQETQYF.